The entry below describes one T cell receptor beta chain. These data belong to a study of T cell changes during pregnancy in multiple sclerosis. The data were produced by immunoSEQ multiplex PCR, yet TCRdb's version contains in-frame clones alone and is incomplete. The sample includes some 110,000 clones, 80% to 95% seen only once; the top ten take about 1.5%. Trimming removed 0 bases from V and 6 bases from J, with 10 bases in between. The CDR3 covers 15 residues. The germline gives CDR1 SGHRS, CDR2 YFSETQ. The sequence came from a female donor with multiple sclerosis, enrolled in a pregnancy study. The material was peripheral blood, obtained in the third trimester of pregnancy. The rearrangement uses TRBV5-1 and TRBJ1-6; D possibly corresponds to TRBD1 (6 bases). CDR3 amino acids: CASSLGQVFNSPLHF. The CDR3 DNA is TGCGCCAGCAGCTTGGGACAGGTGTTTAATTCACCCCTCCACTTT.